This T cell receptor (beta chain) was captured by sequencing in a study of CD8+CD57+ T cells in acquired aplastic anemia. The overall study: Across the sorted CD4+ and CD8+ cells, DNA amounts averaged roughly 3 ug.

The germline gives CDR1 SGHAT, CDR2 FQNNGV. The CDR3 loop spans 15 amino acids. Details on this clonotype: What it binds is unknown. The junction shows a germline mismatch at one end, possibly a read error.

Study-wide findings and caveats: Patients had fewer than 35 CD8+ CDR3 sequences in common with controls (the shared set).

Genomic DNA, the template, was used for profiling of the TCR beta VDJ and CDR3. One entry per CDR3 protein, called by TCRdb with MiXCR from the reads. The table lists 300,000 or so distinct CDR3 sequences, around three fifths of them singletons. In patients chosen for sequencing, flow cytometry had shown CD8+CD57+ cell expansion. This clonotype was sampled from a human donor with aplastic anemia. Sequenced material: sorted CD4+, CD8+, or CD8+CD57+ T cells (not recorded which) from PBMCs. This chain links TRBV11-2 with TRBJ2-7; 9 positions match TRBD2. The CDR3 region is CASSQGAGGSYEQYF. CDR3 nucleotide sequence: TGCGCCAGCAGCCAAGGGGCGGGGGGGTCCTACGAGCAGTACTTC.